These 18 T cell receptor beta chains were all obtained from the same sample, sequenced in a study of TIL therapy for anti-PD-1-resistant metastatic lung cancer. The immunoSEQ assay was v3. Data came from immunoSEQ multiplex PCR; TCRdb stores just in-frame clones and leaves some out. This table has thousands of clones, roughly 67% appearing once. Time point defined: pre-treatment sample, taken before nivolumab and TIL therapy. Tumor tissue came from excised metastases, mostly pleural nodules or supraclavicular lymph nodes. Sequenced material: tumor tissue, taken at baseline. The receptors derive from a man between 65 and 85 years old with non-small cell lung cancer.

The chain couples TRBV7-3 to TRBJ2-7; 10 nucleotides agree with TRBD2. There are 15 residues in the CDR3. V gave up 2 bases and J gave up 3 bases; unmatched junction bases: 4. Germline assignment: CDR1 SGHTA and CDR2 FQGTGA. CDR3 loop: CASSLSSGSIYEQYF. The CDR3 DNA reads TGTGCCAGCAGCTTATCTAGCGGGAGTATCTACGAGCAGTACTTC.

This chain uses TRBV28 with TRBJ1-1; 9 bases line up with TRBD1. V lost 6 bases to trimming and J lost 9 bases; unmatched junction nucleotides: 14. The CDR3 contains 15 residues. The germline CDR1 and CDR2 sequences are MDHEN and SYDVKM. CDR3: CASSQVLQGAPQAFF. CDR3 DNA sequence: TGTGCCAGCAGCCAAGTGCTACAGGGGGCGCCTCAAGCTTTCTTT.

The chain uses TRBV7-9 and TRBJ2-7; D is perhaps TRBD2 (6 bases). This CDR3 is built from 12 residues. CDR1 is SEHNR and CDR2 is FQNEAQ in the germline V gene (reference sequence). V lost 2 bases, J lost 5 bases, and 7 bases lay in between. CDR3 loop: CASSLTGDEQYF. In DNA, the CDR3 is TGTGCCAGCAGCTTAACGGGGGACGAGCAGTACTTC.

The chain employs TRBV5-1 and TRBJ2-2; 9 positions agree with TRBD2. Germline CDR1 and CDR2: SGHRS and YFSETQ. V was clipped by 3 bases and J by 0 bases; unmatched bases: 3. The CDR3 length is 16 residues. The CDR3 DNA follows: TGCGCCAGCAGCTCTAGCGGGATGACGAACACCGGGGAGCTGTTTTTT. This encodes CASSSSGMTNTGELFF. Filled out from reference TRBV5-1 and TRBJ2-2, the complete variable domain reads KAGVTQTPRYLIKTRGQQVTLSCSPISGHRSVSWYQQTPGQGLQFLFEYFSETQRNKGNFPGRFSGRQFSNSRSEMNVSTLELGDSALYLCASSSSGMTNTGELFFGEGSRLTVL.

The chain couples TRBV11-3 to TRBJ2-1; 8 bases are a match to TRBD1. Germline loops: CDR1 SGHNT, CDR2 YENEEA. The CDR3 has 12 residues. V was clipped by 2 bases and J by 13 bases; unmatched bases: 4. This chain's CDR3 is CASSLRTGPQFF. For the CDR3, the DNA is TGTGCCAGCAGCTTACGGACAGGGCCCCAGTTCTTC.

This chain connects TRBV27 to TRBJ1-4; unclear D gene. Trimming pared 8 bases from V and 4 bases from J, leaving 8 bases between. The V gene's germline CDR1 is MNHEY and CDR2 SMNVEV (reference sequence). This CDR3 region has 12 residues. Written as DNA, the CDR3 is TGTGCCAGCGGATTGCTTAATGAAAAACTGTTTTTT. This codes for CASGLLNEKLFF.

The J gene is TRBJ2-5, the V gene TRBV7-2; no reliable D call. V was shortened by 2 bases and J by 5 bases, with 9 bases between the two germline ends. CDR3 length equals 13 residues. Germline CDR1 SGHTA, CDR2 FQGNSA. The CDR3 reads CASSLWVGETQYF. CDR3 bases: TGTGCCAGCAGCTTATGGGTAGGGGAGACCCAGTACTTC.

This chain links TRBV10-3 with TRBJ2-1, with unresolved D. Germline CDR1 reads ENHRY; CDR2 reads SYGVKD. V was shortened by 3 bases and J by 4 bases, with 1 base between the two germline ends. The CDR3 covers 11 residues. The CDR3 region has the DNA TGTGCCATCAGTGAATACAATGAGCAGTTCTTC. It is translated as CAISEYNEQFF.

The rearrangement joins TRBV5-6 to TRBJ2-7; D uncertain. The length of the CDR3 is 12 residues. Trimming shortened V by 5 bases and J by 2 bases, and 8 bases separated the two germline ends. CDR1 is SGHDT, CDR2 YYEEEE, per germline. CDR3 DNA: TGTGCCAGCAGGGGCAAAACCTACGAGCAGTACTTC. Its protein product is CASRGKTYEQYF.

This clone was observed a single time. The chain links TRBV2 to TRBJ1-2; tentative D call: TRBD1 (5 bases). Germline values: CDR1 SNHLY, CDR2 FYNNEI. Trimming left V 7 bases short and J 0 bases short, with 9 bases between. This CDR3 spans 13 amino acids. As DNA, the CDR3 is TGTGCCAGCAATCAGGGTCCTAACTATGGCTACACCTTC. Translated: CASNQGPNYGYTF.

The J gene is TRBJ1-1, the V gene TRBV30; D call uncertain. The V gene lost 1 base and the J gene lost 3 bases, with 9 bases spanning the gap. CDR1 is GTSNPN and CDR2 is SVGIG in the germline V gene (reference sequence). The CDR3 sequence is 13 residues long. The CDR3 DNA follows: TGTGCCTGGAGTGCAACACTGGACACTGAAGCTTTCTTT. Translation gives CAWSATLDTEAFF.

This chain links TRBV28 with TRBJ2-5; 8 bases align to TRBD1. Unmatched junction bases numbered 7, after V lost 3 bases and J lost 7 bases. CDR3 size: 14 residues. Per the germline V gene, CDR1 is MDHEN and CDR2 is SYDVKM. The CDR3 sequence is CASSLSRGRRTQYF. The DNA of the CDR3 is TGTGCCAGCAGTTTGAGCAGGGGGCGACGGACCCAGTACTTC.

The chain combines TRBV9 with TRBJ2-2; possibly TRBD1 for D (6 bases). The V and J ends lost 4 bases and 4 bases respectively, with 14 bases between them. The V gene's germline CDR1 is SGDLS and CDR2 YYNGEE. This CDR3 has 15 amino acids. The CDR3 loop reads CASSSRQVGTGELFF. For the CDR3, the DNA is TGTGCCAGCAGCTCCAGACAGGTCGGCACCGGGGAGCTGTTTTTT. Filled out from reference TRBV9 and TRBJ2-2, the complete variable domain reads DSGVTQTPKHLITATGQRVTLRCSPRSGDLSVYWYQQSLDQGLQFLIQYYNGEERAKGNILERFSAQQFPDLHSELNLSSLELGDSALYFCASSSRQVGTGELFFGEGSRLTVL.

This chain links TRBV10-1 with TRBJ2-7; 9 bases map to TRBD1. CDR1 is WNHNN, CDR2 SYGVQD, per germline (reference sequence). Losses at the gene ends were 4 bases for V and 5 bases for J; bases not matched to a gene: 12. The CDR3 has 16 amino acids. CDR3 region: CASSGTGTGLNHEQYF. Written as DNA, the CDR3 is TGCGCCAGCAGTGGAACCGGGACAGGGTTGAATCACGAGCAGTACTTC.

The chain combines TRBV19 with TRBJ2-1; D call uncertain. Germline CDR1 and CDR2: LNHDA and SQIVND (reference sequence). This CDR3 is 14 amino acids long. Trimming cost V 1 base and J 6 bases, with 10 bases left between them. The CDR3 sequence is CASSIVRSPNEQFF. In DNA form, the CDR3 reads TGTGCCAGTAGTATAGTTCGATCTCCCAATGAGCAGTTCTTC.

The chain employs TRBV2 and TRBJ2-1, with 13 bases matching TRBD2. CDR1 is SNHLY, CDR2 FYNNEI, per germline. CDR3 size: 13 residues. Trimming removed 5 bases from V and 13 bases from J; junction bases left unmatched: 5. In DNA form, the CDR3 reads TGTGCCAGCAGTATAGGGACTAGCGGGAAACAGTTCTTC. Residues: CASSIGTSGKQFF.

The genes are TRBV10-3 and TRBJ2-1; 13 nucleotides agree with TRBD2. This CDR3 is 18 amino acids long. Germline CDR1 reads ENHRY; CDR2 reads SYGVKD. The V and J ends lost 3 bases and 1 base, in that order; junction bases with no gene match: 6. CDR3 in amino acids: CAISDGLAGERSYNEQFF. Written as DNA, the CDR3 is TGTGCCATCAGTGATGGACTAGCGGGAGAGAGGTCCTACAATGAGCAGTTCTTC.

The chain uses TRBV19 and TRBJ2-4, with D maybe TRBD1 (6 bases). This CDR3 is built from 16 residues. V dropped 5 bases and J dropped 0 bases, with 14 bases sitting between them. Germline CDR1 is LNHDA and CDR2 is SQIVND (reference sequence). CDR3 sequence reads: CASSPRQDLAKNIQYF. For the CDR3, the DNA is TGTGCCAGTAGTCCACGACAGGACTTAGCCAAAAACATTCAGTACTTC. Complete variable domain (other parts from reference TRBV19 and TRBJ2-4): DGGITQSPKYLFRKEGQNVTLSCEQNLNHDAMYWYRQDPGQGLRLIYYSQIVNDFQKGDIAEGYSVSREKKESFPLTVTSAQKNPTAFYLCASSPRQDLAKNIQYFGAGTRLSVL.